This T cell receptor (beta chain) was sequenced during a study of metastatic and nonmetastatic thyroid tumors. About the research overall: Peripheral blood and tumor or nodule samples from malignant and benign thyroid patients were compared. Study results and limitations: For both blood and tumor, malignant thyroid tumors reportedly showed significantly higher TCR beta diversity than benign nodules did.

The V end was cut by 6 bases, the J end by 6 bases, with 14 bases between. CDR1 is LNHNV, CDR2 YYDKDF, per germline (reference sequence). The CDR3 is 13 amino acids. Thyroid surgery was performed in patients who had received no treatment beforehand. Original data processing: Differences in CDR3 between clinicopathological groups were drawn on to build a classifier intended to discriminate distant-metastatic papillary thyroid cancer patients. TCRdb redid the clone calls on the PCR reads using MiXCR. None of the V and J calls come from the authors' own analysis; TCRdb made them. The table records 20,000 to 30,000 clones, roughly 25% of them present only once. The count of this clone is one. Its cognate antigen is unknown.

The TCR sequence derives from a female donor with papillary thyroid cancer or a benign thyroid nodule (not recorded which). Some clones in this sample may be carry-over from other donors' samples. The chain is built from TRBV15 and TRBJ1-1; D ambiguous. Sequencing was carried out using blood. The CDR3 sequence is CATSRTDKSEAFF. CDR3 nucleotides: TGTGCCACCAGTCGAACAGACAAATCTGAAGCTTTCTTT.